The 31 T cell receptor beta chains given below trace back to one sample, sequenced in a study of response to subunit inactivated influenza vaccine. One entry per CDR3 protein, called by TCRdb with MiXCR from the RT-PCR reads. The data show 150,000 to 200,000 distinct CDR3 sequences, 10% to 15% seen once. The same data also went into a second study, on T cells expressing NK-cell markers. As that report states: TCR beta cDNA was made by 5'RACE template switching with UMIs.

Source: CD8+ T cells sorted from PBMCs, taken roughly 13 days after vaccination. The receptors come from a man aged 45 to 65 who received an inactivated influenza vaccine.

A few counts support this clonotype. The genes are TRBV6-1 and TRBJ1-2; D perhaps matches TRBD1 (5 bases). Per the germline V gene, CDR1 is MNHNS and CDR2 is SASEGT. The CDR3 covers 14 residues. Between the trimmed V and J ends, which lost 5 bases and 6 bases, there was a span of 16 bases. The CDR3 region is CASSPPGQGHGYTF. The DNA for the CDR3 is TGTGCCAGCAGTCCGCCGGGGCAGGGTCATGGCTACACCTTC.

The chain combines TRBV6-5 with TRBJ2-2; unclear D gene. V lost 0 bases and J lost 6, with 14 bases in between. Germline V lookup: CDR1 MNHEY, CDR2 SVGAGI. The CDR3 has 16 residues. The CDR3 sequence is CASSYSTHFVAGELFF. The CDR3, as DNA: TGTGCCAGCAGTTACTCGACCCATTTTGTCGCCGGGGAGCTGTTTTTT.

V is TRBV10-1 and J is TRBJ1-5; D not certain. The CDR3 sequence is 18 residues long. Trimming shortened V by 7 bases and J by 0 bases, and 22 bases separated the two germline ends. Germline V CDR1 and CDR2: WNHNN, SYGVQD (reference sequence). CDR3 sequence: CASISRRVSGVSNQPQHF. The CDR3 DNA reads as TGCGCCAGCATATCAAGACGAGTTAGCGGAGTTAGCAATCAGCCCCAGCATTTT.

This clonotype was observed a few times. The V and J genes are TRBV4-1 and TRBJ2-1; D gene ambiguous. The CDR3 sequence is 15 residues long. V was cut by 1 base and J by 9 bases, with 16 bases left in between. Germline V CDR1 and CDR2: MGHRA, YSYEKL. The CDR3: CASSQVVGRVGEQFF. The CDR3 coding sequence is TGCGCCAGCAGCCAAGTTGTCGGTCGGGTCGGTGAGCAGTTCTTC.

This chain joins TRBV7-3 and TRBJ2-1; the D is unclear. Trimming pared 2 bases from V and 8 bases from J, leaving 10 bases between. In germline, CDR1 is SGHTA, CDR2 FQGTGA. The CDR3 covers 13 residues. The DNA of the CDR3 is TGTGCCAGCAGCTTAGGTGGTGCGGATGAGCAGTTCTTC. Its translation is CASSLGGADEQFF. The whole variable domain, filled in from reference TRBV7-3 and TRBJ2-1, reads GAGVSQTPSNKVTEKGKYVELRCDPISGHTALYWYRQSLGQGPEFLIYFQGTGAADDSGLPNDRFFAVRPEGSVSTLKIQRTERGDSAVYLCASSLGGADEQFFGPGTRLTVL.

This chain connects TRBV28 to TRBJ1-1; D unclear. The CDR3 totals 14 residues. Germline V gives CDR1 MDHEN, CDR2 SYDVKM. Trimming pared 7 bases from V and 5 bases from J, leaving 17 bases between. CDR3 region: CASTPLLSGTEAFF. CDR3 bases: TGTGCCAGCACCCCGCTTCTGTCCGGGACTGAAGCTTTCTTT.

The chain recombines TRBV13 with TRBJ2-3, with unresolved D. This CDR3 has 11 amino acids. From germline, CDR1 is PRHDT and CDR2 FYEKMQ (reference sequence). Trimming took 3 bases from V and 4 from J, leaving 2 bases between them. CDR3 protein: CASSFADTQYF. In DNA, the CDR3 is TGTGCCAGCAGCTTTGCAGATACGCAGTATTTT.

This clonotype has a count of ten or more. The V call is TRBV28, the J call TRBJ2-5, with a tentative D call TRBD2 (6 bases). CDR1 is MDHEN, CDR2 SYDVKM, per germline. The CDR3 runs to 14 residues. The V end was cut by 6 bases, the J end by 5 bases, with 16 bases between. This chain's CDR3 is CASRRAGYGETQYF. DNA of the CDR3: TGTGCCAGCAGGCGGGCGGGATATGGGGAGACCCAGTACTTC.

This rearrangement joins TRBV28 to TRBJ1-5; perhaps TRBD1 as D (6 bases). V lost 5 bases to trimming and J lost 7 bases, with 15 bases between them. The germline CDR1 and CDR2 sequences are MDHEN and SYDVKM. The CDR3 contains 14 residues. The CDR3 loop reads CASSPWDISQPQHF. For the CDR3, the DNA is TGTGCCAGCAGTCCATGGGACATATCCCAGCCCCAGCATTTT.

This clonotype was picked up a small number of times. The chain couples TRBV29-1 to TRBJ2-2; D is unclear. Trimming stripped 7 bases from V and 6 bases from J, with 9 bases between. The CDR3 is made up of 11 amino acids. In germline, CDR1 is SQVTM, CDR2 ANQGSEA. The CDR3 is CSAGFSGELFF. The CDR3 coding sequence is TGCAGCGCTGGTTTCTCCGGGGAGCTGTTTTTT.

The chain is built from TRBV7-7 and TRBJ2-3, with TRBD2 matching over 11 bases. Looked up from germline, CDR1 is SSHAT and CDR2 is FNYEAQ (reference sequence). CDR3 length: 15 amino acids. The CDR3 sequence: CASSLGLAVTDTQYF. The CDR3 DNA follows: TGTGCTAGCTCCCTGGGACTAGCGGTAACAGATACGCAGTATTTT. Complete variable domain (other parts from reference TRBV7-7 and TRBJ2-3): GAGVSQSPRYKVTKRGQDVTLRCDPISSHATLYWYQQALGQGPEFLTYFNYEAQPDKSGLPSDRFSAERPEGSISTLTIQRTEQRDSAMYRCASSLGLAVTDTQYFGPGTRLTVL.

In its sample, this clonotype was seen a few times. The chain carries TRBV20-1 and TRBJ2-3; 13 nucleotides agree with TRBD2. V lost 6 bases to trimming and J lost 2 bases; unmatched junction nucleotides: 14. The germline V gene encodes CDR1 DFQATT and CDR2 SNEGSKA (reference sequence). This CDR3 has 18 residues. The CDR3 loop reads CSAAGLAGFSSFTDTQYF. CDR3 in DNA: TGCAGTGCAGCGGGACTAGCGGGATTTAGCTCCTTCACAGATACGCAGTATTTT.

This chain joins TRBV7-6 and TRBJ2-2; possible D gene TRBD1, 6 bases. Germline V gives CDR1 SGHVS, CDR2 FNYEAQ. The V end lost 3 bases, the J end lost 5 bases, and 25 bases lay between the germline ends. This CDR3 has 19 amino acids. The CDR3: CASSFFPTTNRALTGELFF. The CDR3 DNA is TGTGCCAGCAGCTTTTTCCCTACAACTAACAGGGCGCTAACCGGGGAGCTGTTTTTT.

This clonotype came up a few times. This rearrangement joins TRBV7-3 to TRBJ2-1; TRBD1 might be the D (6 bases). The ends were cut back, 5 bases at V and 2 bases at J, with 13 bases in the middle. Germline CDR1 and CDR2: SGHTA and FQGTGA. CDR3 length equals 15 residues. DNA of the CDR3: TGTGCCAGCAGCCAAACAGGGAACCCCTACAATGAGCAGTTCTTC. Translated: CASSQTGNPYNEQFF.

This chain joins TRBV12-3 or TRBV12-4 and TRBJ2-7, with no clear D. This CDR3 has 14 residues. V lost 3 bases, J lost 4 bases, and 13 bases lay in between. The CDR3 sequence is CASSFRGWVYEQYF. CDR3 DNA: TGTGCCAGCAGTTTTCGTGGTTGGGTGTACGAGCAGTACTTC.

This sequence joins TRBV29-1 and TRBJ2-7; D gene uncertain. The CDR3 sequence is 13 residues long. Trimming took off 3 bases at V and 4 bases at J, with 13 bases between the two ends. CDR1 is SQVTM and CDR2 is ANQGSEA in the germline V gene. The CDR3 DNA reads TGCAGCGTTGAGGTCGGAGAGGCGTACGAGCAGTACTTC. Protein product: CSVEVGEAYEQYF.

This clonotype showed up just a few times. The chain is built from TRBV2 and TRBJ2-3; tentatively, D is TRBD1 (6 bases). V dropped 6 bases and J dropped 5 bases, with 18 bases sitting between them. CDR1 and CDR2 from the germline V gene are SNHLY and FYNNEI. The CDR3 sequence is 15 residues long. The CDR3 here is CASREEQGALDTQYF. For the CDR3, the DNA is TGTGCCAGCAGGGAGGAACAGGGTGCTCTAGATACGCAGTATTTT.

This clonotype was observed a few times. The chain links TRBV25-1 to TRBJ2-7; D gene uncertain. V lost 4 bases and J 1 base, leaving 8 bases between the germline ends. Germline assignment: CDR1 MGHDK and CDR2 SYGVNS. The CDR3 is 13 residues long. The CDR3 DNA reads TGTGCCAGCAGTGTTCATGATTCCTACGAGCAGTACTTC. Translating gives CASSVHDSYEQYF.

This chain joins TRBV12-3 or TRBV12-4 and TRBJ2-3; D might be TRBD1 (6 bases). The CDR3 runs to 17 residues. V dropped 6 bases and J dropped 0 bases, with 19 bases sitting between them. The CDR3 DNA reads TGTGCCAGCAGGGTTGGACAGTGGGCCTTAAGCACAGATACGCAGTATTTT. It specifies CASRVGQWALSTDTQYF.

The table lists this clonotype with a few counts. DNA for the CDR3: TGTGCCAGCAGTGTACTAGGGTCCCAAGAGACCCAGTACTTC. It yields the protein CASSVLGSQETQYF. This chain connects TRBV6-5 to TRBJ2-5, with D possibly being TRBD2 (5 bases). The CDR3 runs 14 residues. V dropped 5 bases and J dropped 1 base, with 11 bases sitting between them. CDR1 and CDR2 from the germline V gene are MNHEY and SVGAGI.

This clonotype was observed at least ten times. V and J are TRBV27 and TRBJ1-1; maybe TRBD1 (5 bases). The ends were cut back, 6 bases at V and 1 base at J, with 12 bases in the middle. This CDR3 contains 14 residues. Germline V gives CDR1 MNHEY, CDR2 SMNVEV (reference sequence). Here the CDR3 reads CASSPGTPNTEAFF. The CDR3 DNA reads TGTGCCAGCAGCCCCGGGACTCCGAACACTGAAGCTTTCTTT.

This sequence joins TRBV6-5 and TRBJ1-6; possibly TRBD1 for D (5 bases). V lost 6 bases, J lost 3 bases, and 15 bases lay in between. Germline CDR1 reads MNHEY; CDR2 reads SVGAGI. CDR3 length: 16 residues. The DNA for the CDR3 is TGTGCCAGCAGCACTCGGGACCTCGGCTATAATTCACCCCTCCACTTT. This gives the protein CASSTRDLGYNSPLHF.

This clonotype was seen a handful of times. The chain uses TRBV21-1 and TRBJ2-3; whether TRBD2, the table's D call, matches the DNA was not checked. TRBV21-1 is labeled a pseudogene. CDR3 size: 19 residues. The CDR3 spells CASSNREGVNPPRSDTQYF. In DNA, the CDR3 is TGTGCCAGCAGCAATCGGGAGGGGGTGAACCCCCCTCGCTCAGATACGCAGTATTTT.

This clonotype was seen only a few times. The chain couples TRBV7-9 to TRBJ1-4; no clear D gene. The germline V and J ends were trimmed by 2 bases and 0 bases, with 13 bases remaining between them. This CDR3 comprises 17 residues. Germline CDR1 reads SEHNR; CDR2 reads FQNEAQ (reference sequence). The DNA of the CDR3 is TGTGCCAGCAGCTTATTCGGGTCAGCTGCAACTAATGAAAAACTGTTTTTT. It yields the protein CASSLFGSAATNEKLFF.

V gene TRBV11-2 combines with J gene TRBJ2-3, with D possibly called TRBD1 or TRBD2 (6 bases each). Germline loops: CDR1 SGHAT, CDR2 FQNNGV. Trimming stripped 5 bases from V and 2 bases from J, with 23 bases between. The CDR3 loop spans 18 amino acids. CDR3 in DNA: TGTGCCAGCAGCCCGGGGGCCCTGGGGGCGAGGGACACAGATACGCAGTATTTT. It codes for CASSPGALGARDTDTQYF.

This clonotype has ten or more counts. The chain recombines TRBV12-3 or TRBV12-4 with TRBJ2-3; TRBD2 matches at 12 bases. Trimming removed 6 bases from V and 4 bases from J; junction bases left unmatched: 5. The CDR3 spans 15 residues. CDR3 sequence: CASSLLAGGADTQYF. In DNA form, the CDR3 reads TGTGCCAGCAGCCTACTAGCGGGGGGAGCAGATACGCAGTATTTT.

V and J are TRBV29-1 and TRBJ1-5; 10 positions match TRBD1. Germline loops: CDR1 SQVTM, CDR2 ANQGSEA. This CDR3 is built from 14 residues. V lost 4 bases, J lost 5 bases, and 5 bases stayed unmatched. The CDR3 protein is CSVVGTGADQPQHF. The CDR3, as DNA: TGCAGCGTTGTTGGGACAGGGGCAGATCAGCCCCAGCATTTT.

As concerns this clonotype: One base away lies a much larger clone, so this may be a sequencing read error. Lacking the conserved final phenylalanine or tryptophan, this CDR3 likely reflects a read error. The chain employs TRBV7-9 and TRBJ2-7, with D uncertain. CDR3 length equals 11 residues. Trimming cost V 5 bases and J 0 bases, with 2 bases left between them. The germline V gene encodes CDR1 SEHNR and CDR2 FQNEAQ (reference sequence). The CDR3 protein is CASSHSYEQYL. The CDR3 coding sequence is TGTGCCAGCAGCCACTCCTACGAGCAGTACTTA.

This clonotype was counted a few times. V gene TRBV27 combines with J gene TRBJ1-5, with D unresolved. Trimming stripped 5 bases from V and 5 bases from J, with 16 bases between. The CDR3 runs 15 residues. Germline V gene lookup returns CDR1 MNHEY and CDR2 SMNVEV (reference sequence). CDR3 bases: TGTGCCAGCAGTGAGTGGGCTGGGTCGGATCAGCCCCAGCATTTT. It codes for CASSEWAGSDQPQHF.

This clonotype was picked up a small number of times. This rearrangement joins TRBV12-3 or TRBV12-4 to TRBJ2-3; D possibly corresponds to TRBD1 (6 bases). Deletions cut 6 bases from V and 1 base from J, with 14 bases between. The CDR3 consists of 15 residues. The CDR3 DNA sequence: TGTGCCAGCAGCTTACAGGGTGGCGGCACAGATACGCAGTATTTT. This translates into CASSLQGGGTDTQYF.

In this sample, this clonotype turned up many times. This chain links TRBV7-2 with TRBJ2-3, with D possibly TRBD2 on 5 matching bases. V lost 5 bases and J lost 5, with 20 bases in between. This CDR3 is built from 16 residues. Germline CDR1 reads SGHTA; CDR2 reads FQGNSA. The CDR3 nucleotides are TGTGCCAGCAGCCCCCCGGACTCAATCCGGGGAGATACGCAGTATTTT. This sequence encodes CASSPPDSIRGDTQYF. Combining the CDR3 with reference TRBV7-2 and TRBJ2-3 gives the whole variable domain GAGVSQSPSNKVTEKGKDVELRCDPISGHTALYWYRQSLGQGLEFLIYFQGNSAPDKSGLPSDRFSAERTGGSVSTLTIQRTQQEDSAVYLCASSPPDSIRGDTQYFGPGTRLTVL.